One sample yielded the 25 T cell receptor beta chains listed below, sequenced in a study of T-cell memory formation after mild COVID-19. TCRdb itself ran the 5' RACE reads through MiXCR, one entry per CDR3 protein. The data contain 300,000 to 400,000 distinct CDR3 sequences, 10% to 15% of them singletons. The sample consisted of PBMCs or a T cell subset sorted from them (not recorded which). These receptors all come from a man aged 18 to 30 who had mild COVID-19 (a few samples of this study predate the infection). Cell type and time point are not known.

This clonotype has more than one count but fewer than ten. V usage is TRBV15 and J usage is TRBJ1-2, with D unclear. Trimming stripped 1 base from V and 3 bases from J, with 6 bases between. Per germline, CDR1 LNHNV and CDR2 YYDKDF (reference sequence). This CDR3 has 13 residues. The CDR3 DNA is TGTGCCACCAGCAGAGCCACACACTATGGCTACACCTTC. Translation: CATSRATHYGYTF.

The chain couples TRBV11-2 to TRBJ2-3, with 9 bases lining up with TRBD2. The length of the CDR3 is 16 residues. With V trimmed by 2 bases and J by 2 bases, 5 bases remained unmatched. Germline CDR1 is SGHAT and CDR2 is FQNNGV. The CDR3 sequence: CASSLRLAGTTDTQYF. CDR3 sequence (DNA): TGTGCCAGCAGCTTAAGGCTAGCGGGAACCACAGATACGCAGTATTTT. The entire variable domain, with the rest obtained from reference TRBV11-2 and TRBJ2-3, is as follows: EAGVAQSPRYKIIEKRQSVAFWCNPISGHATLYWYQQILGQGPKLLIQFQNNGVVDDSQLPKDRFSAERLKGVDSTLKIQPAKLEDSAVYLCASSLRLAGTTDTQYFGPGTRLTVL.

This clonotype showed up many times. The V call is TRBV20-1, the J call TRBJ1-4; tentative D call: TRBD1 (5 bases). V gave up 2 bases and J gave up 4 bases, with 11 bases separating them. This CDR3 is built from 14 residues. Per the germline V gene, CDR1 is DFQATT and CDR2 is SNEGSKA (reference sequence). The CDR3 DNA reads TGCAGTGCTAGATCGGGGGTCATTAATGAAAAACTGTTTTTT. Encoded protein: CSARSGVINEKLFF.

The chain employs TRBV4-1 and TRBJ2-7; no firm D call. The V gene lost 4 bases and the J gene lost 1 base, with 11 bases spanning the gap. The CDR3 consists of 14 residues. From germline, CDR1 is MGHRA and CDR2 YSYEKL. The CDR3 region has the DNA TGCGCCAGCAGCCTAATTGACTCGTCCTACGAGCAGTACTTC. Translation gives CASSLIDSSYEQYF.

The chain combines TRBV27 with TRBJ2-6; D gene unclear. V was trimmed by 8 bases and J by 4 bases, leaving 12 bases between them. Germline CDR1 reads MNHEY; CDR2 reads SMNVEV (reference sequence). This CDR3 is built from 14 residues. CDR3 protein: CASGRVTGANVLTF. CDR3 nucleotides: TGTGCCAGCGGAAGGGTAACCGGGGCCAACGTCCTGACTTTC.

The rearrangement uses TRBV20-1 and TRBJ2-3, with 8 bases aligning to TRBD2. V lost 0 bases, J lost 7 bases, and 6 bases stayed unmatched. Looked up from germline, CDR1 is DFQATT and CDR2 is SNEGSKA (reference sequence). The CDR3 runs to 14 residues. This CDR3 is CSARDRGGLYTQYF. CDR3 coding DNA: TGCAGTGCTAGAGATCGGGGGGGCCTATATACGCAGTATTTT.

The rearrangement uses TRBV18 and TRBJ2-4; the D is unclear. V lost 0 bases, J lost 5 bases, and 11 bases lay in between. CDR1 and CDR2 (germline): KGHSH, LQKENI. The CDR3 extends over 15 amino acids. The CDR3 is CASSPPSTSENIQYF. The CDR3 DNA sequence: TGTGCCAGCTCACCACCATCGACATCGGAAAACATTCAGTACTTC.

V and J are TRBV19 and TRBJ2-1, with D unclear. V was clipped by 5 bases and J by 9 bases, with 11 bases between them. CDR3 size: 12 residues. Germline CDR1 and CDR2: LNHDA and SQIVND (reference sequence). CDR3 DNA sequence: TGTGCCAGTAGTGTCCATTACGGTGAGCAGTTCTTC. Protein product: CASSVHYGEQFF.

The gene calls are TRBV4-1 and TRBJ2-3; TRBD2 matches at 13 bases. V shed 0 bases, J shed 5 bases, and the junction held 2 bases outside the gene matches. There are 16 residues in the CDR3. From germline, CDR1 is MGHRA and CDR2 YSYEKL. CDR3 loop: CASSQDWTSGRDTQYF. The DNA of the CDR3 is TGCGCCAGCAGCCAAGATTGGACTAGCGGGAGAGATACGCAGTATTTT.

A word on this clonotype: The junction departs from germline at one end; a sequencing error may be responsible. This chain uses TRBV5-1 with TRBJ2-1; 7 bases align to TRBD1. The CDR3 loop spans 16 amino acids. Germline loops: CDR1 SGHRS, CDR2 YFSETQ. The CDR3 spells CASSLGVWTGGNEQFF. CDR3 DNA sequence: TGCGCCAGCAGTTTGGGAGTTTGGACAGGTGGCAATGAGCAGTTCTTC.

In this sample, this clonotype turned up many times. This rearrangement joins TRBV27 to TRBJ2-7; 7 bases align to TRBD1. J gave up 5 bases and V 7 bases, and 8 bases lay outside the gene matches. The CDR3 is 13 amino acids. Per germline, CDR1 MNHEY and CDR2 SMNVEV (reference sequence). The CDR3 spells CASTTTGWDEQYF. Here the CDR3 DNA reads TGTGCCAGCACCACGACAGGGTGGGACGAGCAGTACTTC.

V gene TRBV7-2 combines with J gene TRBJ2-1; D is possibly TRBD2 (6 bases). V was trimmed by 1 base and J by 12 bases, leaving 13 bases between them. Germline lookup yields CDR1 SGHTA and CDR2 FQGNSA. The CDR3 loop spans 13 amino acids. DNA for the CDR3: TGTGCCAGCAGCTTAGTCCGCCGGGGGATGCAGTTCTTC. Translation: CASSLVRRGMQFF.

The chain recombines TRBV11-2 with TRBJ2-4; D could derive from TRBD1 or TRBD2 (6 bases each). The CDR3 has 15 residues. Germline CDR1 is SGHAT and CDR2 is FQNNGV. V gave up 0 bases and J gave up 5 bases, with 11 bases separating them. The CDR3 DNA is TGTGCCAGCAGCTTAGATCCGGGGGCGGAAAACATTCAGTACTTC. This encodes CASSLDPGAENIQYF.

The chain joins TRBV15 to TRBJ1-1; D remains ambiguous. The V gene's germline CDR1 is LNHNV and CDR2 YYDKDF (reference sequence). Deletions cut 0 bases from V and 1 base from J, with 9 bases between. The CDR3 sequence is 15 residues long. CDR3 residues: CATSRDRVQNTEAFF. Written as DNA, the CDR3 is TGTGCCACCAGCAGAGATAGGGTGCAGAACACTGAAGCTTTCTTT.

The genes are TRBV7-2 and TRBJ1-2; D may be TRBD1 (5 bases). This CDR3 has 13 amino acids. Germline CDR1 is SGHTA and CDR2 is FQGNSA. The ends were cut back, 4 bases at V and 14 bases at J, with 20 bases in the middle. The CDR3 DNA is TGTGCCAGCAGCTACAACTCCCGGGGCCGGGAGACCTTC. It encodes CASSYNSRGRETF.

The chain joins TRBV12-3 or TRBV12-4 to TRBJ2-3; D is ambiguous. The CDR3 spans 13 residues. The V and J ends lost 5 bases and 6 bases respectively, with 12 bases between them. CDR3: CASSPYIRDTQYF. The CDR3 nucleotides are TGTGCCAGCAGTCCCTACATAAGGGATACGCAGTATTTT.

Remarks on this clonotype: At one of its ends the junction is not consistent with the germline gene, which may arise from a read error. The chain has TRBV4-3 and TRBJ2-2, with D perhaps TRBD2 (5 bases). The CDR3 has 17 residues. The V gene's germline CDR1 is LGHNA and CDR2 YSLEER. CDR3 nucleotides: TGCGCCAGCAGCCAAGTCCCTCTAACGGGGAACACCGGGGAGCCGTTTTTT. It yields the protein CASSQVPLTGNTGEPFF.

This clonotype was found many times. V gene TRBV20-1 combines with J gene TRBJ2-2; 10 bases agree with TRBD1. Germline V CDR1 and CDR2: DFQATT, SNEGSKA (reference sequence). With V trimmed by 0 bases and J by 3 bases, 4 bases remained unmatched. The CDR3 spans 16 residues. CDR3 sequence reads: CSARDGDRGDTGELFF. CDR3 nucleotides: TGCAGTGCTAGAGATGGGGACAGGGGCGACACCGGGGAGCTGTTTTTT.

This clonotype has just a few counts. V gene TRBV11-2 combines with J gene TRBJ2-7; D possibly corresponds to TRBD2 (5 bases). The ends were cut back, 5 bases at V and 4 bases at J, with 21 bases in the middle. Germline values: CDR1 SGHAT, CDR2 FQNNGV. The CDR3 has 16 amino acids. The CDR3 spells CASSLGVGGSGYEQYV. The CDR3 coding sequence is TGTGCCAGCAGCCTCGGCGTCGGCGGCTCGGGATACGAGCAGTACGTC.

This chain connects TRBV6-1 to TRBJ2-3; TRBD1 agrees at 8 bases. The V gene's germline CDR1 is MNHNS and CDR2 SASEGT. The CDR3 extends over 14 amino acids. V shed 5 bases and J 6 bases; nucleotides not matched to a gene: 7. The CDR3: CASSRTGFMDTQYF. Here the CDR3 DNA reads TGTGCCAGCAGTCGGACAGGGTTCATGGATACGCAGTATTTT.

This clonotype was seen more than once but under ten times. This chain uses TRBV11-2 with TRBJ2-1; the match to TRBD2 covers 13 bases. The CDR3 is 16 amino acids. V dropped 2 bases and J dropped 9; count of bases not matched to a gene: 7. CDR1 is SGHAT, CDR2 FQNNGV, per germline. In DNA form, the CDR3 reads TGTGCCAGCAGCTTAAGCGCGACTAGCGGGGGGAGTGAGCAGTTCTTC. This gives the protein CASSLSATSGGSEQFF. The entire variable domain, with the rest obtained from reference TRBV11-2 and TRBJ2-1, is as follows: EAGVAQSPRYKIIEKRQSVAFWCNPISGHATLYWYQQILGQGPKLLIQFQNNGVVDDSQLPKDRFSAERLKGVDSTLKIQPAKLEDSAVYLCASSLSATSGGSEQFFGPGTRLTVL.

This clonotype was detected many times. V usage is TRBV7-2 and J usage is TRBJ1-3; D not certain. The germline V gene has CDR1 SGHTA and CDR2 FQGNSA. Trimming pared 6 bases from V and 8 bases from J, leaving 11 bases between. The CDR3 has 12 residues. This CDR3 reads CASRLEGDTIYF. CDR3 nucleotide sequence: TGTGCCAGCAGGCTCGAGGGCGACACCATATATTTT.

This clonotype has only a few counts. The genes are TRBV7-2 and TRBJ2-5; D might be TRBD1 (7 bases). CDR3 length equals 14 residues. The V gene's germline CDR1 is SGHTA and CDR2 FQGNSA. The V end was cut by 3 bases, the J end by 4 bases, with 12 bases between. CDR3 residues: CASSFQGGRETQYF. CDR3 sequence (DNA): TGTGCCAGCAGCTTTCAGGGGGGACGAGAGACCCAGTACTTC.

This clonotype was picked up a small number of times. The CDR3 DNA is TGTGCCAGCAGCTTGACTTCTTCTAATAACTATGGCTACACCTTC. Residues: CASSLTSSNNYGYTF. The gene calls are TRBV7-9 and TRBJ1-2; D is uncertain. CDR1 and CDR2 (germline): SEHNR, FQNEAQ (reference sequence). Trimming took off 3 bases at V and 1 base at J, with 12 bases between the two ends. This CDR3 has 15 residues.

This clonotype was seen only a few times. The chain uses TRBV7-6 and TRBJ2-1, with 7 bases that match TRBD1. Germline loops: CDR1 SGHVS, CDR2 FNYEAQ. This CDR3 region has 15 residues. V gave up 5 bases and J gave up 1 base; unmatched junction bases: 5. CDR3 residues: CASSPTTGSYNEQFF. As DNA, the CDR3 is TGTGCCAGCAGCCCTACGACAGGGTCCTACAATGAGCAGTTCTTC.